The present T cell receptor (beta chain) was sequenced within a study of T cell changes during pregnancy in multiple sclerosis. Libraries were prepared by immunoSEQ multiplex PCR; TCRdb keeps only in-frame clonotypes and omits some of them. The sample consists of 85,000 to 100,000 clones, approximately 90% of them appearing once. This clone is a singleton in its sample. V dropped 4 bases and J dropped 1 base, with 13 bases sitting between them. This CDR3 contains 15 residues. CDR1 and CDR2 (germline): MGHRA, YSYEKL. V is TRBV4-1 and J is TRBJ1-1; perhaps TRBD1 as D (6 bases). The source is a female donor with multiple sclerosis, enrolled in a pregnancy study. Sequencing used peripheral blood, obtained before pregnancy. The DNA of the CDR3 is TGCGCCAGCAGCCCACTACGGGGGGCGAACACTGAAGCTTTCTTT. Translated: CASSPLRGANTEAFF.